Presented here are 7 T cell receptor beta chains from one specimen sequenced in a study of identical twins. MiXCR, run by TCRdb on the 5' RACE reads, gives a single entry per CDR3 protein. The sample records nearly 900,000 distinct CDR3 sequences, about 12% being singletons. The same data also contributed to another study, on yellow fever vaccine responses in identical twins.

Sequencing input: PBMCs. These TCRs come from a woman between 18 and 30 years old in good health.

The chain couples TRBV9 to TRBJ2-7; TRBD2 agrees at 14 bases. Germline trimming cut 3 bases from V and 5 bases from J; bases unmatched to any gene: 7. The CDR3 contains 16 residues. Per the germline V gene, CDR1 is SGDLS and CDR2 is YYNGEE. The CDR3 sequence: CASSALPGLAGDEQYF. The CDR3 DNA reads TGTGCCAGCAGCGCTTTACCGGGACTAGCGGGAGACGAGCAGTACTTC.

This clonotype has a handful of counts. The CDR3 DNA follows: TGTGCCAGCAGCCCTTTCGAGGCCAACGTCCTGACTTTC. Its protein is CASSPFEANVLTF. The rearrangement uses TRBV7-6 and TRBJ2-6; D uncertain. V dropped 5 bases and J dropped 6 bases, with 8 bases sitting between them. This CDR3 spans 13 amino acids. Germline CDR1 and CDR2: SGHVS and FNYEAQ.

This clonotype came up many times. This chain connects TRBV6-2 or TRBV6-3 to TRBJ2-2; 10 bases align to TRBD2. The CDR3 has 16 amino acids. Germline CDR1 and CDR2: MNHEY and SVGEGT. V shed 6 bases, J shed 0 bases, and the junction held 4 bases outside the gene matches. The CDR3 DNA reads TGTGCCAGCAGCTTACTAGCGGGGACGAACACCGGGGAGCTGTTTTTT. Encoded protein: CASSLLAGTNTGELFF.

This clonotype was seen a handful of times. The CDR3 DNA reads as TGCAGTGCTAGTGAGGGGATCTCCTATAATTCACCCCTCCACTTT. Translating it yields CSASEGISYNSPLHF. The chain employs TRBV20-1 and TRBJ1-6, with D maybe TRBD1 (5 bases). The V gene's germline CDR1 is DFQATT and CDR2 SNEGSKA (reference sequence). The CDR3 totals 15 residues. V was clipped by 3 bases and J by 0 bases, with 9 bases between them.

This clonotype was detected only a few times. The rearrangement joins TRBV29-1 to TRBJ2-7, with 8 bases identical to TRBD1. Germline loops: CDR1 SQVTM, CDR2 ANQGSEA. After removal of 0 bases from V and 1 base from J, the junction contained 5 bases not matched to a gene. This CDR3 spans 15 amino acids. The CDR3, as DNA: TGCAGCGTTGAAGACAGGGGGCAACCTTCCTACGAGCAGTACTTC. Its protein product is CSVEDRGQPSYEQYF.

This clonotype has just a few counts. The V call is TRBV5-1, the J call TRBJ2-3; D may be TRBD2 (6 bases). The CDR3 is 18 amino acids. The germline V gene encodes CDR1 SGHRS and CDR2 YFSETQ. V was trimmed by 0 bases and J by 1 base, leaving 18 bases between them. CDR3 DNA: TGCGCCAGCAGCTTGGGCGACGGGCTGCGGGGCCGCACAGATACGCAGTATTTT. This sequence encodes CASSLGDGLRGRTDTQYF.

Only a few counts were recorded for this clonotype. The chain recombines TRBV5-1 with TRBJ2-1; D gene ambiguous. V lost 0 bases and J 6 bases, leaving 13 bases between the germline ends. The CDR3 runs 15 residues. From germline, CDR1 is SGHRS and CDR2 YFSETQ. CDR3 region: CASSLATSMVNEQFF. CDR3 nucleotide sequence: TGCGCCAGCAGCTTGGCTACCAGCATGGTCAATGAGCAGTTCTTC.